The 16 T cell receptor beta chains given below trace back to one sample, sequenced in a study of cytomegalovirus exposure and HLA in healthy donors. Primers: 60 Vbeta forward and 13 Jbeta reverse. Repertoires were generated with immunoSEQ multiplex PCR, while TCRdb's copy carries only in-frame clones and drops some. The sample records 170,000 or so clones, 84% being singletons. Sequencing was carried out using PBMCs. These receptors originate from a boy under 10 years old in good health and CMV-seronegative.

The chain combines TRBV7-3 with TRBJ2-7; perhaps TRBD2 as D (6 bases). Per the germline V gene, CDR1 is SGHTA and CDR2 is FQGTGA. V was pared by 3 bases and J by 0 bases, with 9 bases between. CDR3 length equals 14 residues. CDR3 coding DNA: TGTGCCAGCAGCTTGGGACTGCCCTCCTACGAGCAGTACTTC. It translates to CASSLGLPSYEQYF.

The chain employs TRBV6-5 and TRBJ1-4; D uncertain. The V gene lost 6 bases and the J gene lost 0 bases, with 11 bases spanning the gap. The germline gives CDR1 MNHEY, CDR2 SVGAGI. The CDR3 extends over 15 amino acids. The CDR3 here is CASRPRHTTNEKLFF. The CDR3 nucleotides are TGTGCCAGCAGACCCAGACATACAACTAATGAAAAACTGTTTTTT.

This clone was counted between two and nine times. The V gene is TRBV28, the J gene TRBJ1-5; TRBD1 is a possible D gene (5 bases). With 3 bases removed from V and 3 bases from J, the gap between germline ends came to 9 bases. This CDR3 comprises 14 residues. CDR1 is MDHEN, CDR2 SYDVKM, per germline. The DNA of the CDR3 is TGTGCCAGCAGTTTGGGGCAGATCAATCAGCCCCAGCATTTT. It codes for CASSLGQINQPQHF. The full variable domain, with the rest looked up from reference TRBV28 and TRBJ1-5, is DVKVTQSSRYLVKRTGEKVFLECVQDMDHENMFWYRQDPGLGLRLIYFSYDVKMKEKGDIPEGYSVSREKKERFSLILESASTNQTSMYLCASSLGQINQPQHFGDGTRLSIL.

This rearrangement joins TRBV28 to TRBJ2-7, with TRBD1 matching 7 bases. CDR1 and CDR2 (germline): MDHEN, SYDVKM. This CDR3 comprises 16 residues. V lost 1 base to trimming and J lost 3 bases; unmatched junction nucleotides: 9. The CDR3 region has the DNA TGTGCCAGCAGTTTATACAGGGGAAGATACCTCTACGAGCAGTACTTC. Amino acid sequence: CASSLYRGRYLYEQYF. Together with reference TRBV28 and TRBJ2-7, the CDR3 gives the full variable domain: DVKVTQSSRYLVKRTGEKVFLECVQDMDHENMFWYRQDPGLGLRLIYFSYDVKMKEKGDIPEGYSVSREKKERFSLILESASTNQTSMYLCASSLYRGRYLYEQYFGPGTRLTVT.

V is TRBV9 and J is TRBJ2-7, with D possibly matching TRBD2 (6 bases). The CDR3 loop spans 14 amino acids. Germline V CDR1 and CDR2: SGDLS, YYNGEE. Trimming removed 4 bases at V and 0 bases at J, with 11 bases between. The DNA of the CDR3 is TGTGCCAGCAGCTTGGGGGGTCTCTCCTACGAGCAGTACTTC. Its translation is CASSLGGLSYEQYF.

The V gene is TRBV7-2, the J gene TRBJ2-2; D is ambiguous. The CDR3 length is 12 residues. The germline V gene has CDR1 SGHTA and CDR2 FQGNSA. The germline V and J ends were trimmed by 5 bases and 7 bases, with 8 bases remaining between them. DNA of the CDR3: TGTGCCAGCAGCCCCCCAGTCGGGGAGCTGTTTTTT. Its translation: CASSPPVGELFF.

The V gene is TRBV4-1, the J gene TRBJ2-5; perhaps TRBD1 as D (6 bases). The CDR3 extends over 16 amino acids. Trimming stripped 1 base from V and 1 base from J, with 13 bases between. Germline CDR1 reads MGHRA; CDR2 reads YSYEKL. CDR3 bases: TGCGCCAGCAGCCAAGGGCAGGGGACCTTCCAAGAGACCCAGTACTTC. Encoded protein: CASSQGQGTFQETQYF.

This sequence joins TRBV9 and TRBJ1-4; 8 bases agree with TRBD1. Losses at the gene ends were 4 bases for V and 7 bases for J; bases not matched to a gene: 6. Per the germline V gene, CDR1 is SGDLS and CDR2 is YYNGEE. The CDR3 contains 14 residues. The CDR3 DNA is TGTGCCAGCAGCACTGGACAGGGTGGTGAAAAACTGTTTTTT. This gives the protein CASSTGQGGEKLFF.

The chain uses TRBV6-1 and TRBJ2-7; D gene ambiguous. There are 14 residues in the CDR3. V was trimmed by 1 base and J by 6 bases, leaving 13 bases between them. The germline V gene encodes CDR1 MNHNS and CDR2 SASEGT. CDR3 amino acids: CASSEGRPAGEQYF. CDR3 DNA sequence: TGTGCCAGCAGTGAAGGGCGCCCGGCAGGCGAGCAGTACTTC.

This chain uses TRBV10-2 with TRBJ2-3; 16 positions match TRBD2. Germline values: CDR1 WSHSY, CDR2 SAAADI. V gave up 6 bases and J gave up 6 bases; unmatched junction bases: 9. The CDR3 contains 17 residues. The CDR3 sequence is CASSLGLAGGRGDTQYF. Written as DNA, the CDR3 is TGCGCCAGCAGCCTGGGACTAGCGGGGGGGAGAGGGGATACGCAGTATTTT.

In its sample, this clone was seen a few times. The chain carries TRBV28 and TRBJ1-2; the D is unclear. The germline V gene has CDR1 MDHEN and CDR2 SYDVKM. This CDR3 spans 12 amino acids. V gave up 2 bases and J gave up 4 bases, with 5 bases separating them. In DNA, the CDR3 is TGTGCCAGCAGTTTACTGTCCTATGGCTACACCTTC. Residues: CASSLLSYGYTF.

V is TRBV4-1 and J is TRBJ1-1; 7 nucleotides line up with TRBD1. The CDR3 consists of 15 residues. Germline CDR1 and CDR2: MGHRA and YSYEKL. J lost 4 bases, V lost 1 base, and 6 bases had no gene match. For the CDR3, the DNA is TGCGCCAGCAGCCAAGTCTTAAAGGGGGCCACTGAAGCTTTCTTT. Amino acids: CASSQVLKGATEAFF.

The J gene is TRBJ1-1, the V gene TRBV29-1; D is uncertain. The germline V gene encodes CDR1 SQVTM and CDR2 ANQGSEA. CDR3 length equals 12 residues. Trimming took off 3 bases at V and 4 bases at J, with 9 bases between the two ends. CDR3 nucleotides: TGCAGCGTTGACGATAGAGGCACTGAAGCTTTCTTT. Translated, it gives CSVDDRGTEAFF.

The V call is TRBV25-1, the J call TRBJ2-5, with a tentative D call TRBD1 (5 bases). CDR1 and CDR2 from the germline V gene are MGHDK and SYGVNS. V shed 3 bases and J shed 1 base, with 12 bases lying between them. The CDR3 extends over 15 amino acids. CDR3 amino acids: CASSEDTLLQETQYF. Here the CDR3 DNA reads TGTGCCAGCAGTGAGGACACGTTGCTCCAAGAGACCCAGTACTTC.

This CDR3 is CASSVDRAGRYEQYF. The CDR3 DNA reads TGTGCCAGCAGCGTAGACCGGGCGGGAAGGTACGAGCAGTACTTC. The genes are TRBV7-9 and TRBJ2-7, with D tentatively TRBD2 (6 bases). The V gene lost 5 bases and the J gene lost 4 bases, with 18 bases spanning the gap. The CDR3 runs 15 residues. CDR1 and CDR2 from the germline V gene are SEHNR and FQNEAQ (reference sequence).

The rearrangement joins TRBV18 to TRBJ1-2; D gene ambiguous. The CDR3 extends over 13 amino acids. Trimming removed 2 bases at V and 7 bases at J, with 11 bases between. Germline-derived CDR1 and CDR2 are KGHSH and LQKENI. The CDR3 sequence: CASSPDYRTGYTF. CDR3 in DNA: TGTGCCAGCTCACCAGACTATAGGACTGGCTACACCTTC.